Sequencing of this TCR beta chain was carried out in a study of molecular identifiers for immune sequencing clone quantification. This clonotype showed up many times. From germline, CDR1 is SEHNR and CDR2 FQNEAQ (reference sequence). The length of the CDR3 is 15 residues. The V and J ends lost 1 base and 4 bases, in that order; junction bases with no gene match: 6. Construction of naive CD8 libraries employed about 20,000 to 1,100,000 sorted cells together with 10%, 30% or 50% RNA. TCRdb itself ran the PCR reads through MiXCR, one entry per CDR3 protein. The sample lists 50,000 to 70,000 distinct CDR3 sequences; less than 20% were seen once.

V and J are TRBV7-9 and TRBJ2-7, with 8 nucleotides matching TRBD1. This receptor was obtained from a human donor in good health. Some libraries in this study had Jurkat cell RNA spiked in. The material sequenced was naive CD8+ T cells from blood, with Jurkat cell RNA spiked in. The subset is: FACS-sorted CD8+CD4-CCR7+CD45RA+ naive T cells. CDR3 bases: TGTGCCAGCAGCTTAGGGACAGGGTATGCTTACGAGCAGTACTTC. Residues: CASSLGTGYAYEQYF.